The 18 T cell receptor beta chains listed next were all sequenced from one sample in a study of beta chain features in type 1 diabetes. Whole-study results and caveats: Researchers report that Type 1 diabetes patients had moderately but significantly shorter TCRB CDR3s across all four CD4+ subsets.

No antigens are known for them. Every isolated RNA sample was fully reverse transcribed, so sequencing captured expressed TCRB transcripts. Only in-frame clones appear in the TCRdb table, and some are missing; sequencing was by immunoSEQ multiplex PCR. In the table there are 640,000 or so clones, 13% of which are singletons. Sequenced sample: naive CD4+ T cells from blood. Source of these receptors: a man between 18 and 29 years old with type 1 diabetes.

This clone was seen a handful of times. The J gene is TRBJ2-4, the V gene TRBV15; D call uncertain. Trimming pared 5 bases from V and 1 base from J, leaving 9 bases between. Germline CDR1 and CDR2: LNHNV and YYDKDF (reference sequence). The CDR3 totals 14 residues. The chain's CDR3 is CATSPLAAKNIQYF. The CDR3 DNA is TGTGCCACCAGCCCCCTGGCTGCCAAAAACATTCAGTACTTC.

Only a few counts were recorded for this clone. CDR3: CASSMLEEQFF. DNA of the CDR3: TGTGCCAGTAGTATGTTAGAGGAGCAGTTCTTC. V usage is TRBV19 and J usage is TRBJ2-1; D is unclear. The CDR3 contains 11 residues. Trimming removed 3 bases at V and 10 bases at J, with 7 bases between. Germline CDR1 is LNHDA and CDR2 is SQIVND (reference sequence).

The V call is TRBV11-1, the J call TRBJ2-1, with 10 bases matching TRBD2. This CDR3 comprises 15 residues. Germline CDR1 SGHAT, CDR2 FQDESV (reference sequence). The ends lost 3 bases at V and 6 bases at J; junction bases unmatched: 5. The CDR3 region is CASSLIAGGFNEQFF. DNA of the CDR3: TGTGCCAGCAGCTTGATAGCGGGGGGCTTCAATGAGCAGTTCTTC.

In its sample, this clone was seen a few times. V and J are TRBV5-1 and TRBJ2-7; 11 bases line up with TRBD1. CDR3 size: 14 residues. J was trimmed by 5 bases and V by 4 bases; bases with no gene match: 5. CDR1 SGHRS and CDR2 YFSETQ come from the germline V gene. In DNA form, the CDR3 reads TGCGCCAGCAGCATAGGACAGGGGGCCCACGAGCAGTACTTC. It specifies CASSIGQGAHEQYF.

This chain links TRBV18 with TRBJ1-2, with D perhaps matching TRBD1 (5 bases). Between the trimmed V and J ends, which lost 6 bases and 5 bases, there was a span of 13 bases. This CDR3 is 13 amino acids long. Germline assignment: CDR1 KGHSH and CDR2 LQKENI. The CDR3 DNA reads TGTGCCAGCTCCCAGGGAGGAGGGTATGGCTACACCTTC. This translates into CASSQGGGYGYTF.

V is TRBV7-8 and J is TRBJ2-5; the D is unclear. The CDR3 is 14 residues long. With 1 base removed from V and 2 bases from J, the gap between germline ends came to 8 bases. CDR1 is SGHVS and CDR2 is FQNEAQ in the germline V gene. This chain's CDR3 is CASSLGAVQETQYF. CDR3 in DNA: TGTGCCAGCAGCTTAGGGGCAGTACAAGAGACCCAGTACTTC.

V and J are TRBV20-1 and TRBJ1-2; D perhaps matches TRBD1 (5 bases). The CDR3 extends over 11 amino acids. The germline V and J ends were trimmed by 0 bases and 10 bases, with 9 bases remaining between them. CDR1 DFQATT and CDR2 SNEGSKA come from the germline V gene (reference sequence). Here the CDR3 reads CSAREPGVYTF. In DNA form, the CDR3 reads TGCAGTGCTAGAGAACCGGGGGTCTACACCTTC.

The chain uses TRBV7-9 and TRBJ1-6, with D uncertain. Germline loops: CDR1 SEHNR, CDR2 FQNEAQ (reference sequence). The CDR3 is 15 residues long. Trimming pared 1 base from V and 9 bases from J, leaving 13 bases between. CDR3 DNA: TGTGCCAGCAGCTTAGGTCGGGTAGGAGTTTCACCCCTCCACTTT. Amino acid sequence: CASSLGRVGVSPLHF.

The rearrangement links TRBV18 to TRBJ2-5; 7 bases match TRBD1. Losses at the gene ends were 1 base for V and 1 base for J; bases not matched to a gene: 3. CDR3 length: 15 residues. Germline CDR1 KGHSH, CDR2 LQKENI. The CDR3 here is CASSPRSGGQETQYF. The CDR3 DNA follows: TGTGCCAGCTCACCACGGTCAGGGGGCCAAGAGACCCAGTACTTC.

This CDR3 is CASSKDNYGYTF. CDR3 sequence (DNA): TGTGCCAGCAGCAAGGATAACTATGGCTACACCTTC. V gene TRBV5-6 combines with J gene TRBJ1-2; D is ambiguous. Between the trimmed V and J ends, which lost 4 bases and 1 base, there was a span of 5 bases. Per germline, CDR1 SGHDT and CDR2 YYEEEE. There are 12 residues in the CDR3.

The chain recombines TRBV2 with TRBJ2-6; possibly TRBD1 or TRBD2 for D (5 bases each). CDR1 SNHLY and CDR2 FYNNEI come from the germline V gene. The CDR3 sequence is 18 residues long. With 2 bases removed from V and 3 bases from J, the gap between germline ends came to 17 bases. The CDR3 reads CASSEFMGVSYGANVLTF. The CDR3 DNA reads TGTGCCAGCAGTGAATTCATGGGGGTGTCGTATGGGGCCAACGTCCTGACTTTC.

The rearrangement joins TRBV27 to TRBJ1-6; D ambiguous. Trimming took 10 bases from V and 13 from J, leaving 17 bases between them. This CDR3 is 12 amino acids long. The germline V gene has CDR1 MNHEY and CDR2 SMNVEV (reference sequence). CDR3 bases: TGTGCCACCAAGTCCGGGAATAGGCCCCTCCACTTT. The encoded protein is CATKSGNRPLHF.

This clone was detected a few times. V and J are TRBV18 and TRBJ1-2; no reliable D call. Germline V gene sequence: CDR1 KGHSH, CDR2 LQKENI. Trimming shortened V by 1 base and J by 4 bases, and 7 bases separated the two germline ends. The CDR3 is 13 residues long. The DNA for the CDR3 is TGTGCCAGCTCACCACAGGCGCCCTATGGCTACACCTTC. It is translated as CASSPQAPYGYTF.

This clone was counted between two and nine times. This chain connects TRBV4-1 to TRBJ2-3, with 11 bases identical to TRBD2. Looked up from germline, CDR1 is MGHRA and CDR2 is YSYEKL. The trim removed 2 bases at V and 0 bases at J, leaving 4 bases unmatched. The CDR3 length is 17 residues. The CDR3 sequence is CASSQFRLAGSTDTQYF. CDR3 coding DNA: TGCGCCAGCAGCCAATTTAGACTAGCGGGGAGCACAGATACGCAGTATTTT.

The genes are TRBV30 and TRBJ1-5; no reliable D call. V dropped 1 base and J dropped 8 bases, with 9 bases sitting between them. The V gene's germline CDR1 is GTSNPN and CDR2 SVGIG (reference sequence). The CDR3 covers 12 residues. CDR3 DNA sequence: TGTGCCTGGAGTGCCCCTCCGGAGCCCCAGCATTTT. Amino acid sequence: CAWSAPPEPQHF.

This clone was seen only a few times. The J gene is TRBJ1-5, the V gene TRBV6-5, with D possibly TRBD1 on 6 matching bases. V was clipped by 2 bases and J by 5 bases, with 10 bases between them. There are 14 residues in the CDR3. Germline V gene lookup returns CDR1 MNHEY and CDR2 SVGAGI. The DNA of the CDR3 is TGTGCCAGCAGTTACACAGGGCCAGATCAGCCCCAGCATTTT. It codes for CASSYTGPDQPQHF.

The chain has TRBV14 and TRBJ2-5; D may match TRBD1 or TRBD2 (5 bases each). Germline assignment: CDR1 SGHDN and CDR2 FVKESK. Trimming removed 4 bases from V and 2 bases from J, with 14 bases in between. CDR3 length: 15 amino acids. The CDR3 is CASSPPGAAQETQYF. CDR3 DNA: TGTGCCAGCAGCCCCCCCGGGGCAGCGCAAGAGACCCAGTACTTC.

This clone has just a few counts. The sample contains more than one DNA sequence encoding this CDR3. The chain is built from TRBV20-1 and TRBJ2-5; no definite D call. The CDR3 totals 10 residues. The germline gives CDR1 DFQATT, CDR2 SNEGSKA (reference sequence). V lost 4 bases to trimming and J lost 5 bases, with 5 bases between them. As DNA, the CDR3 is TGCAGTGCTACCGTCGAGACCCAGTACTTC. It translates to CSATVETQYF.